This T cell receptor (beta chain) was obtained from a study of blood T cells in healthy people across ages. Findings and caveats of the study: Unsorted PBMC input precluded a conclusive naive versus antigen-experienced comparison. Long-lived and aged donors differed, with more naive CD4+ cells and higher diversity in the long-lived.

Notes on this clonotype: Its target is not known.

The V and J ends lost 4 bases and 4 bases, in that order; junction bases with no gene match: 11. Germline V CDR1 and CDR2: PRHDT, FYEKMQ (reference sequence). There are 16 residues in the CDR3. A second PCR of 7 to 11 cycles used a sample-barcoded 5' primer and a J-beta primer mix. In TCRdb, the 5' RACE reads were re-called with MiXCR into one record per CDR3 protein. The table records hundreds of thousands of distinct CDR3 sequences, approximately 30% of them present only once. Roughly 10 milliliters of peripheral blood were drawn from each donor. The chain is built from TRBV13 and TRBJ1-2, with 8 bases lining up with TRBD1. The TCR originated in a woman of 80 years or more in good health. Sequenced: blood. The CDR3 protein is CASSSRTGKKSYGYTF. CDR3 sequence (DNA): TGTGCCAGCAGCTCGAGGACAGGGAAGAAGAGCTATGGCTACACCTTC.